Shown below are 7 T cell receptor beta chains from a single sample sequenced in a study of Tregs in tolerant kidney transplant recipients. Sequencing used immunoSEQ multiplex PCR; TCRdb keeps in-frame clones, though not all of them. Here the sample table reports some 31,000 clones. Sequencing used CD8+ T cells from blood, obtained before the transplant. These TCRs come from a human donor who received a combined kidney and bone marrow transplant.

A note on this clone: The missing CDR3 end, 3 residues past where the read stops, is filled in from the germline J gene. V and J are TRBV18 and TRBJ2-3; unclear D gene. There are 13 residues in the CDR3. V lost 3 bases to trimming and J lost 3 bases, with 7 bases between them. Germline V gene lookup returns CDR1 KGHSH and CDR2 LQKENI. The CDR3 sequence is CASSPLGTDTQYF. CDR3 bases read: TGTGCCAGCTCACCCCTCGGGACAGATACG.

The part of the CDR3 DNA that was read is TGCGCCAGCAGCTTAACAGGGGGCGATCCGGATACG. This translates into CASSLTGGDPDT. The complete CDR3 protein is CASSLTGGDPDTQYF. The chain couples TRBV5-1 to TRBJ2-3; 9 bases match TRBD1. Read sequence stops 3 residues before the CDR3 end, and the germline J gene provides the missing end. Germline-derived CDR1 and CDR2 are SGHRS and YFSETQ. CDR3 length equals 15 residues. The ends lost 2 bases at V and 6 bases at J; junction bases unmatched: 7.

To note about this clone: The read ends 3 residues before the CDR3 terminus; that terminus is restored from the germline J gene. This rearrangement joins TRBV7-8 to TRBJ1-4, with D hard to call. V lost 1 base and J lost 8, with 11 bases in between. The V gene's germline CDR1 is SGHVS and CDR2 FQNEAQ. The CDR3 has 14 amino acids. The CDR3 bases that were read are TGTGCCAGCAGCTTAGGGCCCCTGGGCGAAAAA. The encoded protein is CASSLGPLGEK. The CDR3 in its entirety is CASSLGPLGEKLFF.

Concerning this clone itself: The CDR3 is cut off 3 residues early in the read; its end comes from the germline J gene. J is TRBJ1-1 and V is TRBV6-2 or TRBV6-3; possibly TRBD1 for D (5 bases). Germline-derived CDR1 and CDR2 are MNHEY and SVGEGT. The CDR3 totals 13 residues. Between the trimmed V and J ends, which lost 4 bases and 7 bases, there was a span of 13 bases. The CDR3: CASSFQGLVEAFF. The covered CDR3 bases are TGTGCCAGCAGTTTCCAGGGTCTGGTTGAA.

Details on this clone: With the read ending 3 residues before the CDR3 end, the germline J gene is used to fill in that end. The chain links TRBV7-9 to TRBJ1-2; 7 bases align to TRBD1. This CDR3 has 15 amino acids. The V gene's germline CDR1 is SEHNR and CDR2 FQNEAQ (reference sequence). Trimming at V came to 5 bases and at J to 6 bases, leaving 12 bases not matched to a gene. The covered CDR3 bases are TGTGCCAGCAGCACCGGGACAGTCGTCCGAAATGGC. Its protein product is CASSTGTVVRNG. The CDR3 in full is CASSTGTVVRNGYTF.

Concerning this clone: The CDR3 extends 3 residues past the end of the read, so its final part is completed from the germline J gene. The rearrangement joins TRBV20-1 to TRBJ1-3, with TRBD1 as a possible D gene (6 bases). Germline CDR1 reads DFQATT; CDR2 reads SNEGSKA (reference sequence). This CDR3 contains 15 residues. Trimming took 5 bases from V and 3 from J, leaving 17 bases between them. The DNA read from the CDR3 is TGCAGTGCTCCCCGCCGGGGGGCTCTTGGAAACACC. Amino acids: CSAPRRGALGNT. The full CDR3 protein reads CSAPRRGALGNTIYF.

Concerning this clone: The DNA ends 3 residues before the CDR3 does, and the rest of the CDR3 is filled in from the germline J gene. The rearrangement joins TRBV7-6 to TRBJ1-2; 8 bases line up with TRBD1. Germline-derived CDR1 and CDR2 are SGHVS and FNYEAQ. CDR3 length: 13 amino acids. V was pared by 5 bases and J by 7 bases, with 6 bases of the junction left unmatched. The covered CDR3 bases are TGTGCCAGCAGCCTAGACAGGGGCGGTGGC. This gives the protein CASSLDRGGG. The complete CDR3 protein is CASSLDRGGGYTF.